This T cell receptor beta chain was identified in a study of shared clonotypes between healthy human individuals. Study results and caveats: It was the few donors that limited the genetic and exposure-history diversity represented.

Positively selected for CCR7, the CD45RO-negative cells used as naive CD8 cells excluded terminally differentiated effector memory CD45RA+ cells. The CDR3 totals 18 residues. The V segment lost 5 bases and the J segment 0 bases; nucleotides outside the gene matches: 10. The germline V gene has CDR1 MDHEN and CDR2 SYDVKM. Repertoires were generated with immunoSEQ multiplex PCR, while TCRdb's copy carries only in-frame clones and drops some. The sample gives some 630,000 clones, roughly 95% of which show up once; 0.11% is in the top ten. About this clone: As yet, its antigen is unknown.

Sequencing was done on a sample of naive CD8+ T cells sorted from blood. This chain uses TRBV28 with TRBJ2-3, with 11 bases lining up with TRBD2. The TCR was taken from a woman aged 25 to 39 in good health. CDR3 protein: CASSVKRLAGISTDTQYF. CDR3 DNA: TGTGCCAGCAGTGTAAAGAGACTAGCGGGGATTAGCACAGATACGCAGTATTTT.